A selection of T cell receptor beta chains follows, all from one sample in a study of T cell changes during pregnancy in multiple sclerosis. Profiled with immunoSEQ multiplex PCR; TCRdb holds only in-frame clones, not every one. The sample holds about 92,000 clones; roughly 90% are singletons and the top ten take less than 2%. Source: peripheral blood, taken in the first trimester of pregnancy. These receptors originate from a female donor with multiple sclerosis, enrolled in a pregnancy study. Each CDR3 is given with its conserved first and last residue. D genes are given only for firm matches. Part of the rows lack a size; the others show once, few, many or a class for expanded clones.

d_call | j_call | clone_size | v_call | cdr3_nt | cdr3_aa
. | TRBJ1-5 | once | TRBV30 | TGTGCCTTCGACAGGTTTAATCAGCCCCAGCATTTT | CAFDRFNQPQHF
TRBD2 | TRBJ2-3 | few | TRBV7-8 | TGTGCCAGCAGCTTAGGGGCTAGCGGGAGTCGGACAGATACGCAGTATTTT | CASSLGASGSRTDTQYF
. | TRBJ1-1 | . | TRBV5-4 | TGTGCCAGCAGCAACACCCGACAGAACACTGAAGCTTTCTTT | CASSNTRQNTEAFF
. | TRBJ2-4 | . | TRBV2 | TGTGCCAGCAGAGGGGACATTCAGTACTTC | CASRGDIQYF
TRBD2 | TRBJ2-1 | . | TRBV6-1 | TGTGCCAGCAGTTTAGCGGGAGTCTCCTACAATGAGCAGTTCTTC | CASSLAGVSYNEQFF
. | TRBJ2-5 | . | TRBV19 | TGTGCCAGTAGTATGTCAGGACAAGAGACCCAGTACTTC | CASSMSGQETQYF
TRBD2 | TRBJ2-1 | . | TRBV2 | TGTGCCAGCAGTGGACTAGCGGGAGTTGAGCAGTTCTTC | CASSGLAGVEQFF
. | TRBJ2-3 | . | TRBV9 | TGTGCCAGCAGCTTTAACAGGGTCGAAGATACGCAGTATTTT | CASSFNRVEDTQYF
. | TRBJ1-1 | once | TRBV5-6 | TGTGCCAGCAGCTTCACCTTCTATACTGAAGCTTTCTTT | CASSFTFYTEAFF
TRBD2 | TRBJ2-1 | . | TRBV27 | TGTGCCAGCAGTCGGGGACTAGCCATCGATGAGCAGTTCTTC | CASSRGLAIDEQFF
. | TRBJ1-2 | . | TRBV15 | TGTGCCACCAGCGGCGACTCCTATGGCTACACCTTC | CATSGDSYGYTF
. | TRBJ2-7 | . | TRBV6-1 | TGTGCCAGCCGTGGCGGGATCACCCTCTACGAGCAGTACTTC | CASRGGITLYEQYF
. | TRBJ2-7 | . | TRBV4-1 | TGCGCCAGCAGCCGCACAGGGGGAGCGGGGTCCTACGAGCAGTACTTC | CASSRTGGAGSYEQYF
TRBD1 | TRBJ2-3 | . | TRBV19 | TGTGCCAGTAGTATGGGACAGGGCACAGATACGCAGTATTTT | CASSMGQGTDTQYF
. | TRBJ2-1 | . | TRBV5-1 | TGCGCCAGCGGCGGAGGGCCTATGCACAATGAGCAGTTCTTC | CASGGGPMHNEQFF
TRBD2 | TRBJ2-7 | . | TRBV27 | TGTGCCAGCAGTTTGACTAGCGGATCAAGCGAGCAGTACTTC | CASSLTSGSSEQYF
TRBD2 | TRBJ2-2 | . | TRBV14 | TGTGCCAGCAGCCAAGGGGGCCTGGGGAGCGGGAGCGATACCGGGGAGCTGTTTTTT | CASSQGGLGSGSDTGELFF
TRBD1 | TRBJ1-2 | . | TRBV5-5 | TGTGCCAGCAGCCAGATTGACAGGGGACGACCCGCCGACACCTTC | CASSQIDRGRPADTF
TRBD2 | TRBJ2-5 | . | TRBV13 | TGTGCCAGCAGCCGAGGACTAGCGGGAGTGTGGGAGACCCAGTACTTC | CASSRGLAGVWETQYF
. | TRBJ2-7 | . | TRBV6-1 | TGTGCCAGCAATACAATAACCGACGAGCAGTACTTC | CASNTITDEQYF
TRBD1 | TRBJ2-7 | . | TRBV29-1 | TGCAGCGTTGAAGGCCTCCGGGACAGGGCCTACGAGCAGTACTTC | CSVEGLRDRAYEQYF
TRBD2 | TRBJ2-3 | . | TRBV29-1 | TGCAGCGGATTAGTGAGTGTGAGGGAGGGCCGCGCAGATACGCAGTATTTT | CSGLVSVREGRADTQYF
TRBD1 | TRBJ2-7 | once | TRBV7-9 | TGTGCCAGCAGCTTAGTACCCGACAGGGCCCACGAGCAGTACTTC | CASSLVPDRAHEQYF
TRBD1 | TRBJ1-2 | few | TRBV11-2 | TGTGCCAGCACCAACCAGAACCAGGACAGGGCCACGTATGGCTACACCTTC | CASTNQNQDRATYGYTF
TRBD2 | TRBJ2-7 | . | TRBV27 | TGTGCCAGCAGCACATTAGCGGGAGAGGTGTACGAGCAGTACTTC | CASSTLAGEVYEQYF
TRBD1 | TRBJ1-1 | once | TRBV27 | TGTGCCAGCAGGCTACAATCCGGGACAGGGCTTAACACTGAAGCTTTCTTT | CASRLQSGTGLNTEAFF
. | TRBJ1-1 | . | TRBV2 | TGTGCCAGCAGTGAACAGGGTTCGAACACTGAAGCTTTCTTT | CASSEQGSNTEAFF
. | TRBJ2-7 | few | TRBV5-6 | TGTGCCAGCAGCTTCGGGGTCCCCACCTACGAGCAGTACTTC | CASSFGVPTYEQYF
. | TRBJ1-2 | . | TRBV27 | TGTGCCAGCAGTTTAACTGGGGGCGGACACTATGGCTACACCTTC | CASSLTGGGHYGYTF
TRBD1 | TRBJ2-7 | once | TRBV5-6 | TGTGCCAGCAGCTTGACAGGGGTCGAGCAGTACTTC | CASSLTGVEQYF
TRBD2 | TRBJ2-3 | . | TRBV6-4 | TGTGCCAGCAGTGACTCTCCAGCGGGAGGGTCAGATACGCAGTATTTT | CASSDSPAGGSDTQYF
TRBD2 | TRBJ2-5 | . | TRBV27 | TGTGCCAGCAGTTTTTCTGGGGTCGCGGGAGTAGAGACCCAGTACTTC | CASSFSGVAGVETQYF
TRBD1 | TRBJ1-2 | . | TRBV27 | TGTGCCAGCAGGACAGGGGGCCCAGCTAACTATGGCTACACCTTC | CASRTGGPANYGYTF
. | TRBJ2-7 | once | TRBV9 | TGTGCCAGCAGCGTCGGGGTCGCGCCCTACGAGCAGTACTTC | CASSVGVAPYEQYF
. | TRBJ1-1 | . | TRBV6-5 | TGTGCCAGCAGGGCCCTCTCCCAGAACACTGAAGCTTTCTTT | CASRALSQNTEAFF
TRBD2 | TRBJ2-1 | . | TRBV27 | TGTGCCAGCAGTCTAAACGGACTAGCGGGAGCCCGGGGGGGTAATGAGCAGTTCTTC | CASSLNGLAGARGGNEQFF
. | TRBJ2-2 | . | TRBV9 | TGTGCCAGCAGCGCCGCTCGGTTGATCGGGGAGCTGTTTTTT | CASSAARLIGELFF
TRBD2 | TRBJ2-7 | . | TRBV7-2 | TGTGCCAGCAGCCCCTCGGGGGGTACCTACGAGCAGTACTTC | CASSPSGGTYEQYF